This T cell receptor beta chain was obtained from a study of blood T cells in healthy people across ages (dated by TCRdb to the mid-2010s). A note on the overall study: In model experiments, template switching captured about one uniquely barcoded TCR beta cDNA molecule for every two T cells. The study measured age-related changes in TCR beta repertoire diversity using deep sequencing normalized with unique cDNA molecular identifiers. Donors were grouped into four age groups: young (average about 15 years), middle-aged (less than 40), aged (around 62) and long-lived (just over 80). To avoid experimental bias, donors of different ages were randomly spread across the sequencing lanes. For two donors (one aged 18 to 29 and one aged 80 or older), the study analyzed two additional independent replicas of 1 million unique cDNA reads from the same blood draw.

This clonotype was detected only a few times. No cognate antigen has been identified for it. Base qualities are not provided; no much larger clone lies one nucleotide away. Libraries came from 5' RACE. A second PCR of roughly 7 to 11 cycles was performed with a sample-barcoded 5' primer and a J-beta primer mix. Each TCR beta cDNA molecule received a unique molecular identifier from a template-switch 5' adaptor carrying 12 random nucleotides. Each sample yielded at least 2.5 million CDR3-containing paired-end reads. First-strand cDNA synthesis was performed from all RNA using the Mint cDNA synthesis kit, with priming by a TRBC-specific oligonucleotide. After uracil-DNA glycosylase treatment, a first 18-cycle PCR used universal primers M1SS and BC2_uni_R on all cDNA. For the original study's pipeline: Each sample was normalized by randomly selecting 1 million high-quality reads, each carrying a distinct molecular identifier. Instead of being binned into consensus sequences, reads that shared molecular identifiers were thrown out. CDR3 identification, clonotype clustering and error correction used MiTCR with a Q25 quality threshold and the strictest error-elimination algorithm. A nonparametric unseen species model with Euler transformation was used to estimate a lower bound on total TCR beta diversity. The public reads were quality trimmed at Q25 with fastp and then assembled into clones with MiXCR by TCRdb, keeping productive beta chains. Under each unique CDR3 protein, matching rows form one entry showing the most common genes and DNA. The authors' filters were not applied to this entry. Recorded for this sample are some 1.8 million distinct CDR3 sequences; roughly two fifths of them occurred a single time. 20% to 25% of the sample goes to the ten largest clones.

The donors were some 36 Caucasian individuals from Russia, aged about 6 to 95 years, who were systemically healthy. Approximately 9.3 milliliters of peripheral blood were drawn from each donor into EDTA-treated Vacutainer tubes. Ficoll-Paque density-gradient centrifugation was used to isolate PBMCs, with at least 7 million per sample. Total RNA was extracted from PBMCs with Trizol reagent, with at least 5.5 micrograms obtained per sample. For every donor, flow cytometry on a PBMC aliquot measured the percentage of naive CD45RAhigh/CD27high T cells. Cut back by 4 bases and 2 bases, the V and J ends lie 21 bases apart. The CDR3 runs 18 amino acids, cysteine and phenylalanine included. The DNA shown is the 54-base CDR3, in frame from base 1. Points the paper makes about the study in general: Conclusive comparison of naive and antigen-experienced compartments was prevented by the profiling of bulk unsorted PBMCs. There was a strong correlation between observed TCR beta diversity and the percentage of naive T cells measured by flow cytometry. Estimates of total diversity based on one million sequenced T cells were regarded as lower bounds and as underestimates. The long-lived group showed more naive CD4+ T cells, fewer expanded clones and increased TCR diversity than the aged group, suggesting age selection. Observed TCR beta diversity per million T cells fell roughly linearly with age, and a significant reduction was already apparent by age roughly 40. Because donor CMV infection status was unknown, age-related changes in expanded clonotypes were potentially confounded.

This clonotype was sampled from a human donor in good health. Recombination joined TRBV6-7 with TRBJ1-5; perhaps TRBD1 is the D gene, with 6 bases matching. TRBV6-7 is reported as an ORF; its role is uncertain. The source material was blood. The CDR3: CASSFFWGGRRGNQPQHF. The DNA reads TGTGCCAGCAGTTTCTTCTGGGGGGGGCGCCGGGGCAATCAGCCCCAGCATTTT.